The entry that follows covers one TCR beta chain sequence. The sample belongs to a study of blood T cell repertoires in COVID-19. Study at large: The United States, Italy and Spain provided the acute and convalescent COVID-19 samples.

The CDR3 covers 16 residues. The V and J ends lost 3 bases and 6 bases, in that order; junction bases with no gene match: 15. Germline CDR1 and CDR2: DFQATT and SNEGSKA (reference sequence). As handled by the study authors: By means of reference gene primer amplification, nucleated cell counts were estimated. Measured with immunoSEQ multiplex PCR; TCRdb has only the in-frame clones, and not every one. That table gives V, J and clone size, and the DNA gave D and trimming. This sample has some 66,000 clones, with about 89% found just once. The genes are TRBV20-1 and TRBJ1-1; the match to TRBD1 covers 8 bases. This sequence originates from a human donor in a cohort sampled during active COVID-19. Source material: peripheral blood. Written as DNA, the CDR3 is TGCAGTGCTAGTCCGGCAGGGGGCTTGGTTAGTCCTGAAGCTTTCTTT. It encodes CSASPAGGLVSPEAFF.